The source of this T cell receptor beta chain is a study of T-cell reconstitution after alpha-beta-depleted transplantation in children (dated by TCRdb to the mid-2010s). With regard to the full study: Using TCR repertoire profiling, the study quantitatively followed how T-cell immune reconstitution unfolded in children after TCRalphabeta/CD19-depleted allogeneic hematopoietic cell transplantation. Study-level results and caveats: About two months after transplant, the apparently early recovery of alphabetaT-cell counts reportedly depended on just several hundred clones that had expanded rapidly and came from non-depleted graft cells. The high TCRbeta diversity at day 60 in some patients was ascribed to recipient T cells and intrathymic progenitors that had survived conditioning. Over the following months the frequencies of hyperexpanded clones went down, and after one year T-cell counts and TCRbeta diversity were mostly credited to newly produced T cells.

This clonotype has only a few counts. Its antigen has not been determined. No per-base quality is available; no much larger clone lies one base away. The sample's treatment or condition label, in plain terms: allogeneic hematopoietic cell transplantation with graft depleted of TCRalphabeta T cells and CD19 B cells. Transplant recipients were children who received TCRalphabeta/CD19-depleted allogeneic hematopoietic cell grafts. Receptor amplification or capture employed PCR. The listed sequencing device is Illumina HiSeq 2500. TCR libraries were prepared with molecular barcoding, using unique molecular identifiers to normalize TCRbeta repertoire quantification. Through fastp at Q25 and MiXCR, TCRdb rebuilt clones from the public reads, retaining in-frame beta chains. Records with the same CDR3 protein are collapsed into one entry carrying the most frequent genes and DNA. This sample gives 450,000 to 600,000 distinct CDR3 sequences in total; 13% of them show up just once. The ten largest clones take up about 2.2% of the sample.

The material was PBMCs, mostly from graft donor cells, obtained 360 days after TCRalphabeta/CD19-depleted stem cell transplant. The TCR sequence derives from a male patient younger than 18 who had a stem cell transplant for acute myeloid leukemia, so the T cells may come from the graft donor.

The CDR3 here reads CASTFRTSGSQSTDTQYF. In nucleotide form, the sequence is TGTGCCAGCACTTTTCGGACTAGCGGGAGCCAAAGCACAGATACGCAGTATTTT. In this chain, TRBV6-2 or TRBV6-3 is recombined with TRBJ2-3; TRBD2 aligns with 13 central bases. From cysteine to phenylalanine, the CDR3 is 18 amino acids long. The entry retains the CDR3 DNA only, 54 bases that are in frame from base 1. CDR1 and CDR2 are drawn from the germline V gene: MNHEY, SVGEGT. Trimming takes 7 bases off V and 0 bases off J; junction bases not matched to a gene: 10.